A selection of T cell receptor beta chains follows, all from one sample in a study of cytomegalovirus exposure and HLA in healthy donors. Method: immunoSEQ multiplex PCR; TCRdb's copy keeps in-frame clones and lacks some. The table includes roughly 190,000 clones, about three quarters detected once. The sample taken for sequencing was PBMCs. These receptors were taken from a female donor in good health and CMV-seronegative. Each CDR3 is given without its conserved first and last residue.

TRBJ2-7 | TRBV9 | ASSVNPLAGGGGEQY
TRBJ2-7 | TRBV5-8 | ASSPGPGYEQY
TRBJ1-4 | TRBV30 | AWSVQATALSKLF
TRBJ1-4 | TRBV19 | ARNGTGNEKLF
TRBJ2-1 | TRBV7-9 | ASSLWVPGGSYNEQF
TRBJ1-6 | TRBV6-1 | ASSVGESYNSPLH
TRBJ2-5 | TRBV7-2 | ASSRRLGETQY
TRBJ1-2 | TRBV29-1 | SVVTPGTGSYGYT
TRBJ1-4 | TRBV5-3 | ARILRGPWPATNEKLF
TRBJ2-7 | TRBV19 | ASSIDRRWAYEQY
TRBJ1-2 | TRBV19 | ASSIDVWDIPNYGYT
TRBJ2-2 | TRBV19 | ASSIGVAANTGELF
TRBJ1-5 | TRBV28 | ASSFIGRGSKQPQH
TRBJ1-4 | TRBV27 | ASSLFGGSEKLF
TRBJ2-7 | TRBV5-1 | ASSPGQGVDEQY
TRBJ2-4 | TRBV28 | ASSLGGNKNIQY
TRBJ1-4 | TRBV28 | ARRTGLMEKLF
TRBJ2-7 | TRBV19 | ASSIDLQGAYEQY
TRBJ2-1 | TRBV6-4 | ASSKGGENNEQF
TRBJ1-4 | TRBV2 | ASRSDRGAGEKLF
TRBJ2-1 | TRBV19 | ASSIRGQRLTSGGYNEQF
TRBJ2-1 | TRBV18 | ASSPKSADRSYNEQF
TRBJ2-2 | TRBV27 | ATTGGRATGELF
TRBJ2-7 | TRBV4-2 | ASSQDMGQGLEQY
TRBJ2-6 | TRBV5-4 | ASSLRQGQGAFGANVLT
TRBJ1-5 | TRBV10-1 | ASSEDRDNQPQH
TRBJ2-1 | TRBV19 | ASSRTSGYNEQF
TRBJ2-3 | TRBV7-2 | ASSLGQFTDTQY
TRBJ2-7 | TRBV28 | ATQGSGPWEQY
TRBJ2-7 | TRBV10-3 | AISEQGALDEQY
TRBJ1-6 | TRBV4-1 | ASSPWTGARYNSPLH
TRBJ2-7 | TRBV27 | ASSLEGSHEQY
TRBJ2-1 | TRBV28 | ASRPAGASYNEQF
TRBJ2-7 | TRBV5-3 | ARSRKIPGQGTIEQY
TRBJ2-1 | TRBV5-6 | ASSSPGGGDRLPRNEQF
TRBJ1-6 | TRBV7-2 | ASSRPSGGGSPLH
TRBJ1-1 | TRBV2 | ASSFQGAGTEAF
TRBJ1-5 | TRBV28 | ASKDLGTGNQPQH
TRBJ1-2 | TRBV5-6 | ASSFGQGKHGYT
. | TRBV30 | ASLRGYEQY
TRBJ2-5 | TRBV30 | AWRVRLAGHIGETQY
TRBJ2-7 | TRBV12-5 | ASGLVQGQIYEQY
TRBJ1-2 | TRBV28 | ASRGRGQGDGYT
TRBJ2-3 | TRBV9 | ASSLDRASSTDTQY
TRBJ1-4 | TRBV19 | ASFSRATNEKLF
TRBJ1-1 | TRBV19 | ASTDTNTEAF
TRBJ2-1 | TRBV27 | ASLTRSEQF
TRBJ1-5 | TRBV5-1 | ASSALGGQPQH
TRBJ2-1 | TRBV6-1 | ASSELRLAGLPNNEQF